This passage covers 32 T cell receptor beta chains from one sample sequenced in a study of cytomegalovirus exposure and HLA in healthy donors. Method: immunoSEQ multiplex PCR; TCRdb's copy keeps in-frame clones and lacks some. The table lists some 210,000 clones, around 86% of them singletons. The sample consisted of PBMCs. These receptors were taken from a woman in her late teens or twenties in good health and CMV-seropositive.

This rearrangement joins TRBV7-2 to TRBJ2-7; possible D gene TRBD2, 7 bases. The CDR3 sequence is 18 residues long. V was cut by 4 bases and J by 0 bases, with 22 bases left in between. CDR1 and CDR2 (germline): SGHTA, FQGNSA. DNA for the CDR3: TGTGCCAGCAGCTCCAGGGGTGGGGGGGGCTTGAGCTCCTACGAGCAGTACTTC. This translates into CASSSRGGGGLSSYEQYF.

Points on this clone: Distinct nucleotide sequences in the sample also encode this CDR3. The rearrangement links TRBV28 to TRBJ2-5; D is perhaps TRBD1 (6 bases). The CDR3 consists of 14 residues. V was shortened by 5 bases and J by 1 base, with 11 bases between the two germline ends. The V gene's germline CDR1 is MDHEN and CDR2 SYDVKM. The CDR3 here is CASSPGQSQETQYF. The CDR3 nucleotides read TGTGCCAGCAGTCCAGGACAGTCCCAAGAGACCCAGTACTTC.

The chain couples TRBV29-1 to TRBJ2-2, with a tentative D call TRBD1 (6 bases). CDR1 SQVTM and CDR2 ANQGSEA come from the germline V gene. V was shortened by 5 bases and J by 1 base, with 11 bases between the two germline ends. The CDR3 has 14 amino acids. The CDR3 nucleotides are TGCAGCGTTCACAGGGCGGGGAACACCGGGGAGCTGTTTTTT. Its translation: CSVHRAGNTGELFF.

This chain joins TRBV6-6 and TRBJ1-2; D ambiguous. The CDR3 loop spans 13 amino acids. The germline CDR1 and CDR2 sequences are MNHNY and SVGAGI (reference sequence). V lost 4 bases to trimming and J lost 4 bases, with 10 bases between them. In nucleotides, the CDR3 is TGTGCCAGCAGTTCCTTAACTGCCTATGGCTACACCTTC. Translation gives CASSSLTAYGYTF.

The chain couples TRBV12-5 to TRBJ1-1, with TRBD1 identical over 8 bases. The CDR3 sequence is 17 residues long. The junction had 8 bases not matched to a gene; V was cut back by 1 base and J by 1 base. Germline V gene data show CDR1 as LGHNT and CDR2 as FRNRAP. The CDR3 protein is CASGLGTGGQANTEAFF. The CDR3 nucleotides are TGTGCTAGTGGTTTGGGTACCGGGGGACAGGCGAACACTGAAGCTTTCTTT.

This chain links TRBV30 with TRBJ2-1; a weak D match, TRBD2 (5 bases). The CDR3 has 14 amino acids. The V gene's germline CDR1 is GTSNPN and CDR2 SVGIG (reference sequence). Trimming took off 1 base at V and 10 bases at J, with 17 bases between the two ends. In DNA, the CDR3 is TGTGCCTGGAGTGCCACCGTACGGCGCGGGGAGCAGTTCTTC. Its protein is CAWSATVRRGEQFF.

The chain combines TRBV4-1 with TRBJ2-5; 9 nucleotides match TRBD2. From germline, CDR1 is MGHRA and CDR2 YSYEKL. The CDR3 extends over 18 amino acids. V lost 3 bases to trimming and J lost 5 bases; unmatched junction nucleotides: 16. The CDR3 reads CASSQTNLIAGAGETQYF. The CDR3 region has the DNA TGCGCCAGCAGCCAGACCAATTTGATAGCGGGAGCGGGGGAGACCCAGTACTTC.

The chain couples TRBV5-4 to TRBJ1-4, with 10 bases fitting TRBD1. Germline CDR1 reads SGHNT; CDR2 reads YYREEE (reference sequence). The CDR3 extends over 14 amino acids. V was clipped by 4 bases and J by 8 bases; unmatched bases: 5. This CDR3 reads CASSPTGGIEKLFF. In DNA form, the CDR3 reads TGTGCCAGCAGCCCGACAGGGGGCATCGAAAAACTGTTTTTT.

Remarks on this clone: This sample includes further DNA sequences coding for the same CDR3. The CDR3 protein is CASSQGGTEAFF. CDR3 coding DNA: TGTGCCAGCAGTCAAGGGGGCACTGAAGCTTTCTTT. The genes are TRBV27 and TRBJ1-1; D is perhaps TRBD1 (6 bases). CDR1 and CDR2 (germline): MNHEY, SMNVEV (reference sequence). The CDR3 is 12 amino acids. Trimming left V 5 bases short and J 4 bases short, with 8 bases between.

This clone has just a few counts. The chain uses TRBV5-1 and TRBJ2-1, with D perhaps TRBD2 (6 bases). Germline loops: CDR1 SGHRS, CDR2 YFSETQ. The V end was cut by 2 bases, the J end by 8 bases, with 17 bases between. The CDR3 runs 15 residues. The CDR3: CASSFGTSWGDEQFF. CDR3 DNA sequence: TGCGCCAGCAGCTTCGGGACTTCCTGGGGGGATGAGCAGTTCTTC.

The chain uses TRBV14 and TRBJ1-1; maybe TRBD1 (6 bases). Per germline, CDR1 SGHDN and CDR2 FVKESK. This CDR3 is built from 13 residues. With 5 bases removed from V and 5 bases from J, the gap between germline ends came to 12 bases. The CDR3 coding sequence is TGTGCCAGCAGCAAGGGGGTGGTAACTGAAGCTTTCTTT. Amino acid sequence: CASSKGVVTEAFF.

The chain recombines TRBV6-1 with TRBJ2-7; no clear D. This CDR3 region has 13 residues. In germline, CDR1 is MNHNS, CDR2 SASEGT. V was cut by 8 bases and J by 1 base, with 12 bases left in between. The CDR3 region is CASRIRTSYEQYF. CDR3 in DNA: TGTGCCAGCCGCATCAGAACATCCTACGAGCAGTACTTC.

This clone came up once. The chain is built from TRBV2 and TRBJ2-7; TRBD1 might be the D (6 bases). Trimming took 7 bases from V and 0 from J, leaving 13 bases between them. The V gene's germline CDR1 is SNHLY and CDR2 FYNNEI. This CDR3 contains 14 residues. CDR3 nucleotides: TGTGCCAGCACCTCCAGGGGACACTCCTACGAGCAGTACTTC. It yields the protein CASTSRGHSYEQYF. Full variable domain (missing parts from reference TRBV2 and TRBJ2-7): EPEVTQTPSHQVTQMGQEVILRCVPISNHLYFYWYRQILGQKVEFLVSFYNNEISEKSEIFDDQFSVERPDGSNFTLKIRSTKLEDSAMYFCASTSRGHSYEQYFGPGTRLTVT.

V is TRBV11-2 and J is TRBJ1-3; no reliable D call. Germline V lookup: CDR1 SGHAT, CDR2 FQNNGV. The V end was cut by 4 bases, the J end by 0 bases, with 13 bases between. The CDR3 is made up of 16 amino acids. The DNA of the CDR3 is TGTGCCAGCAGCTCGCCTTTTTCGGGCTCTGGAAACACCATATATTTT. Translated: CASSSPFSGSGNTIYF.

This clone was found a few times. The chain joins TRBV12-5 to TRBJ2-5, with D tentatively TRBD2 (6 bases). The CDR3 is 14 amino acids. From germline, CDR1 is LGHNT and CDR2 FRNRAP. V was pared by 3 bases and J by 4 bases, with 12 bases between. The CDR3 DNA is TGTGCTAGTGGTTTATCTGTGGGAGGAGAGACCCAGTACTTC. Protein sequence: CASGLSVGGETQYF.

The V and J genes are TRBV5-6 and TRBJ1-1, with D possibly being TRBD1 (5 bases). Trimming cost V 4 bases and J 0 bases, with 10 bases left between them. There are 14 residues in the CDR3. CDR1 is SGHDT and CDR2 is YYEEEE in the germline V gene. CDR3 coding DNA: TGTGCCAGCAGCGCGGGGGTCATGAACACTGAAGCTTTCTTT. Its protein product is CASSAGVMNTEAFF.

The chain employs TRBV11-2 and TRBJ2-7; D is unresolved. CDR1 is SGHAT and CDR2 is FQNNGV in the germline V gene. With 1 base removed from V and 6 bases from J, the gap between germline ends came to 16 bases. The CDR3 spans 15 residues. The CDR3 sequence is CASSLASTGFSEQYF. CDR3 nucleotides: TGTGCCAGCAGCTTAGCGAGTACCGGGTTCTCCGAGCAGTACTTC.

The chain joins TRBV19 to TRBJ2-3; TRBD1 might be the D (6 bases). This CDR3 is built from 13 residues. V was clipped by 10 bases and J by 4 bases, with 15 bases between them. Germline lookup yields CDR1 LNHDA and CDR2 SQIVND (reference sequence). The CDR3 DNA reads TGTGCCACTTCTCCACAGGGTCCAGATACGCAGTATTTT. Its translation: CATSPQGPDTQYF. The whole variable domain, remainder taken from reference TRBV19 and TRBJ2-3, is DGGITQSPKYLFRKEGQNVTLSCEQNLNHDAMYWYRQDPGQGLRLIYYSQIVNDFQKGDIAEGYSVSREKKESFPLTVTSAQKNPTAFYLCATSPQGPDTQYFGPGTRLTVL.

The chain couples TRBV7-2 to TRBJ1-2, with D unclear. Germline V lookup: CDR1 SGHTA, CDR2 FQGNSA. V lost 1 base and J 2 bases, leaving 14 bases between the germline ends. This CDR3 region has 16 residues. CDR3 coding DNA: TGTGCCAGCAGCTTAGTACGACACCCTGCCAACTATGGCTACACCTTC. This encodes CASSLVRHPANYGYTF.

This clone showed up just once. This CDR3 reads CASSLPQTGNRDGYTF. As DNA, the CDR3 is TGTGCCAGCAGTTTGCCACAAACAGGGAATAGAGATGGCTACACCTTC. This chain uses TRBV28 with TRBJ1-2; possibly TRBD1 for D (6 bases). There are 16 residues in the CDR3. V was cut by 3 bases and J by 6 bases, with 20 bases left in between. The germline gives CDR1 MDHEN, CDR2 SYDVKM.

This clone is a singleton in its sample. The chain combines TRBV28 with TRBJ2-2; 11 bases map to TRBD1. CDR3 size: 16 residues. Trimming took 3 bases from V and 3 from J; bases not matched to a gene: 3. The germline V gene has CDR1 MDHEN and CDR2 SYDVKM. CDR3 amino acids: CASSLGTGGDTGELFF. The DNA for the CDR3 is TGTGCCAGCAGTTTGGGGACAGGGGGGGACACCGGGGAGCTGTTTTTT. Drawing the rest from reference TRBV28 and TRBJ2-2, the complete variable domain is DVKVTQSSRYLVKRTGEKVFLECVQDMDHENMFWYRQDPGLGLRLIYFSYDVKMKEKGDIPEGYSVSREKKERFSLILESASTNQTSMYLCASSLGTGGDTGELFFGEGSRLTVL.

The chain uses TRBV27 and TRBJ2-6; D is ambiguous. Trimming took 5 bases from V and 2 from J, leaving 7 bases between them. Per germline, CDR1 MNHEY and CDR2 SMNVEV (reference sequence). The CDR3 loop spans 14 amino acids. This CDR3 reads CASSPSAGANVLTF. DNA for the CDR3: TGTGCCAGCAGTCCTTCGGCTGGGGCCAACGTCCTGACTTTC.

CDR3 nucleotides: TGTGCCAGCAGTGGCCAGGGCCTCACAGATACGCAGTATTTT. It yields the protein CASSGQGLTDTQYF. The rearrangement joins TRBV6-4 to TRBJ2-3, with D maybe TRBD1 (5 bases). The CDR3 loop spans 14 amino acids. V was shortened by 4 bases and J by 2 bases, with 10 bases between the two germline ends. Germline-derived CDR1 and CDR2 are MRHNA and SNTAGT.

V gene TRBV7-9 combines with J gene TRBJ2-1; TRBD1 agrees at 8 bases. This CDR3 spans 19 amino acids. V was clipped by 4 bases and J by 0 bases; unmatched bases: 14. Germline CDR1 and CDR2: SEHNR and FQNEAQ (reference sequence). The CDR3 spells CASSYNRDRSFSSYNEQFF. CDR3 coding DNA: TGTGCCAGCAGCTACAACCGGGACAGGAGTTTTAGCTCCTACAATGAGCAGTTCTTC.

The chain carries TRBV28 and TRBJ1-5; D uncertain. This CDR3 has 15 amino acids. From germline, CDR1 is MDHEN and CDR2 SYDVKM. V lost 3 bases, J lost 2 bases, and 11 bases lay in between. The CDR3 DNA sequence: TGTGCCAGCAGTTTCCTCGCTTCGGGCAATCAGCCCCAGCATTTT. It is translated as CASSFLASGNQPQHF.

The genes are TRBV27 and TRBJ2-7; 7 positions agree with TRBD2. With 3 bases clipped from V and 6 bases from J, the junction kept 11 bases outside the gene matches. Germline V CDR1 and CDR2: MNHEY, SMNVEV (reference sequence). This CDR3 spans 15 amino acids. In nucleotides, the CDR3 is TGTGCCAGCAGTTTCAAAACCGGGACTAAGGGCGAGCAGTACTTC. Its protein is CASSFKTGTKGEQYF.

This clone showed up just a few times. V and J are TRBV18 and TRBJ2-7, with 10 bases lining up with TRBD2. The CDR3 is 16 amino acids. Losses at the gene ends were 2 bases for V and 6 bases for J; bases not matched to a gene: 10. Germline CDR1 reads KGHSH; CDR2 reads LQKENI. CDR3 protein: CASSPRLAGAGAEQYF. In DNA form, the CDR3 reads TGTGCCAGCTCACCAAGGCTAGCGGGAGCGGGGGCCGAGCAGTACTTC.

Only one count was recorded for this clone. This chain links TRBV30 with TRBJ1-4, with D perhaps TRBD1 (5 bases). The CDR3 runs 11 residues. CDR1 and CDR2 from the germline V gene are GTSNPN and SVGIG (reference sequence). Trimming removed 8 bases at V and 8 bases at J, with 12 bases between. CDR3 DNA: TGTGCCGGGGGGGTGAGAGAAAAACTGTTTTTT. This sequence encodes CAGGVREKLFF.

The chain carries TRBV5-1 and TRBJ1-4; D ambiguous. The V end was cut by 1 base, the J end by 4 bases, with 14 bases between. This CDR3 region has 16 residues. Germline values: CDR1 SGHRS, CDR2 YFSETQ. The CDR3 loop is CASSLRRREGNEKLFF. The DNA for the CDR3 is TGCGCCAGCAGCTTGAGAAGGCGGGAAGGTAATGAAAAACTGTTTTTT.

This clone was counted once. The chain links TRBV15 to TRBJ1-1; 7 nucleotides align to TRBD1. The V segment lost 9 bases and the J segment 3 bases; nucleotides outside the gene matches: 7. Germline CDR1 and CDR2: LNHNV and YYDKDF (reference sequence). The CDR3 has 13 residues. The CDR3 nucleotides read TGTGCCACTGCGGACAGGCAATACACTGAAGCTTTCTTT. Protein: CATADRQYTEAFF.

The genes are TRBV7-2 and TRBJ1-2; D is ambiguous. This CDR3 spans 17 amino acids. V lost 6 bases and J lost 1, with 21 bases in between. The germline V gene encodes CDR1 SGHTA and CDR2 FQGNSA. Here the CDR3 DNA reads TGTGCCAGCAGAGTGAGATTCAACCATCCTTTTAACTATGGCTACACCTTC. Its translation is CASRVRFNHPFNYGYTF.

CDR3 region: CASRPRVGANVLTF. The CDR3 DNA reads as TGTGCCAGCAGACCCCGGGTTGGGGCCAACGTCCTGACTTTC. V gene TRBV2 combines with J gene TRBJ2-6; D not resolved. CDR3 length equals 14 residues. Germline CDR1 SNHLY, CDR2 FYNNEI. Trimming took 6 bases from V and 3 from J, leaving 9 bases between them.